These 22 T cell receptor beta chains were sequenced from one sample in a study of T cells in Graves' hyperthyroidism and ophthalmopathy (dated by TCRdb to the late 2010s). The method was multiplex PCR. Sequencing instrument: Illumina HiSeq 2000. Amplification of TCR beta CDR3 regions was carried out from RNA transcripts. The TCR CDR3 was subjected to a first round of RT-PCR using the HTBI primer set and the Qiagen OneStep RT-PCR kit. TCRdb redid the processing of the public reads, applying fastp at Q25 and MiXCR, and retained in-frame beta chains. Every distinct CDR3 protein forms one entry, paired with its most common genes and DNA. In this sample the table shows fewer than 650,000 distinct CDR3 sequences, 13% to 15% of which occur a single time. The top ten constitute roughly 7% of the sample. The sample comprised blood. Every receptor here comes from a woman aged 18-35 years with Graves' ophthalmopathy.

The chain combines TRBV30 with TRBJ2-1; D possibly corresponds to TRBD2 (5 bases). From germline, CDR1 is GTSNPN and CDR2 SVGIG (reference sequence). With 0 bases removed from V and 7 bases from J, the gap between germline ends came to 7 bases. The length of the CDR3 is 12 residues. CDR3 DNA sequence: TGTGCCTGGAGTGTCCTAGCTAATGAGCAGTTCTTC. It specifies CAWSVLANEQFF.

This clonotype has just a few counts. This chain links TRBV28 with TRBJ1-5; no definite D call. The V gene's germline CDR1 is MDHEN and CDR2 SYDVKM. The CDR3 runs to 18 residues. V was shortened by 8 bases and J by 0 bases, with 23 bases between the two germline ends. Here the CDR3 reads CASVKIIVTAYSNQPQHF. CDR3 DNA sequence: TGTGCCAGCGTGAAAATAATCGTGACGGCCTATAGCAATCAGCCCCAGCATTTT.

This clonotype was seen a handful of times. The chain uses TRBV4-2 and TRBJ2-4; D call uncertain. The CDR3 runs to 14 residues. The V end was cut by 3 bases, the J end by 2 bases, with 8 bases between. Germline-derived CDR1 and CDR2 are LGHNA and YNFKEQ. The CDR3 spells CASSQGITKNIQYF. The DNA of the CDR3 is TGTGCCAGCAGCCAGGGGATTACCAAAAACATTCAGTACTTC.

Concerning this clonotype itself: This may be a read error, as it is one base from a much larger clone. V is TRBV20-1 and J is TRBJ2-1; D is perhaps TRBD2 (6 bases). Per the germline V gene, CDR1 is DFQATT and CDR2 is SNEGSKA (reference sequence). Trimming removed 3 bases at V and 8 bases at J, with 11 bases between. The CDR3 contains 12 residues. CDR3 DNA: TGCAGTGCTAGCCGAGGAGGGGATGAGCAGTTCTTC. Amino acid sequence: CSASRGGDEQFF.

The rearrangement joins TRBV3-1 to TRBJ2-4; possible D gene TRBD2, 6 bases. Germline CDR1 is LGHDT and CDR2 is YNNKEL (reference sequence). The CDR3 has 14 amino acids. The germline V and J ends were trimmed by 4 bases and 7 bases, with 14 bases remaining between them. CDR3 coding DNA: TGTGCCAGCAGCCCCCGGGACTGGGAGAACATTCAGTACTTC. Amino acid sequence: CASSPRDWENIQYF.

This sequence joins TRBV12-3 or TRBV12-4 and TRBJ2-4, with D tentatively TRBD2 (5 bases). This CDR3 has 13 residues. V was clipped by 10 bases and J by 8 bases, with 18 bases between them. Here the CDR3 reads CANGRGLQDIQYF. Written as DNA, the CDR3 is TGTGCCAACGGGCGAGGGTTACAAGACATTCAGTACTTC.

This clonotype was observed at least ten times. The chain is built from TRBV2 and TRBJ1-1; D is ambiguous. Trimming pared 7 bases from V and 0 bases from J, leaving 9 bases between. Germline-derived CDR1 and CDR2 are SNHLY and FYNNEI. This CDR3 is 13 amino acids long. The chain's CDR3 is CASIWSMNTEAFF. The CDR3 nucleotides read TGTGCCAGCATTTGGTCTATGAACACTGAAGCTTTCTTT.

The chain links TRBV18 to TRBJ1-1; TRBD1 is a possible D gene (5 bases). From germline, CDR1 is KGHSH and CDR2 LQKENI. The V and J ends lost 0 bases and 9 bases respectively, with 11 bases between them. The CDR3 consists of 13 residues. The CDR3 loop reads CASSPPTALKAFF. The DNA of the CDR3 is TGTGCCAGCTCACCACCGACAGCGCTGAAAGCTTTCTTT.

For this clonotype: It is unclear where the CDR3 begins or ends on the DNA, so no DNA is shown, and the CDR3 is as TCRdb lists it. The CDR3 protein is CASSVGQGAPTF. The chain recombines TRBV9 with TRBJ1-2; the table calls TRBD1, which could not be checked here. The CDR3 region is 12 residues in length, termini included. Germline lookup yields CDR1 SGDLS and CDR2 YYNGEE.

This clonotype appeared many times. J is TRBJ2-1 and V is TRBV15; D is unresolved. V was cut by 1 base and J by 8 bases, with 12 bases left in between. The CDR3 is 14 amino acids. Germline CDR1 is LNHNV and CDR2 is YYDKDF (reference sequence). CDR3 in amino acids: CATSRAVGLDEQFF. DNA for the CDR3: TGTGCCACCAGCAGAGCAGTAGGGTTAGATGAGCAGTTCTTC.

J is TRBJ2-6 and V is TRBV15, with TRBD2 matching over 9 bases. This CDR3 is 17 amino acids long. The germline gives CDR1 LNHNV, CDR2 YYDKDF (reference sequence). With V trimmed by 3 bases and J by 0 bases, 3 bases remained unmatched. In DNA, the CDR3 is TGTGCCACCAGCAGTGGGACTAGCAGCTCTGGGGCCAACGTCCTGACTTTC. Protein sequence: CATSSGTSSSGANVLTF.

In its sample, this clonotype was seen many times. V usage is TRBV28 and J usage is TRBJ2-1; 10 bases are a match to TRBD1. The CDR3 extends over 20 amino acids. Germline assignment: CDR1 MDHEN and CDR2 SYDVKM. With 3 bases clipped from V and 5 bases from J, the junction kept 19 bases outside the gene matches. CDR3 in DNA: TGTGCCAGCAGTTTTGCTTTTGATTTTTCAGGGACAGGGGCCCACAATGAGCAGTTCTTC. Translation gives CASSFAFDFSGTGAHNEQFF.

This chain uses TRBV12-5 with TRBJ2-3; 9 nucleotides agree with TRBD2. The V segment lost 0 bases and the J segment 5 bases; nucleotides outside the gene matches: 15. CDR1 and CDR2 from the germline V gene are LGHNT and FRNRAP. The CDR3 totals 19 residues. The CDR3 nucleotides are TGTGCTAGTGGTTTGGTTAATAGCGGGAGAGTGCTTCTCAGAGATACGCAGTATTTT. It encodes CASGLVNSGRVLLRDTQYF. Filled out from reference TRBV12-5 and TRBJ2-3, the complete variable domain reads DARVTQTPRHKVTEMGQEVTMRCQPILGHNTVFWYRQTMMQGLELLAYFRNRAPLDDSGMPKDRFSAEMPDATLATLKIQPSEPRDSAVYFCASGLVNSGRVLLRDTQYFGPGTRLTVL.

The sample holds a few counts of this clonotype. V and J are TRBV30 and TRBJ2-7, with D perhaps assigned TRBD1 or TRBD2 (5 bases each). The V gene lost 0 bases and the J gene lost 9 bases, with 9 bases spanning the gap. This CDR3 spans 11 amino acids. CDR1 and CDR2 from the germline V gene are GTSNPN and SVGIG (reference sequence). CDR3 nucleotide sequence: TGTGCCTGGAGTGTCACTAGGGGGCAGTACTTC. This sequence encodes CAWSVTRGQYF.

The J gene is TRBJ1-5, the V gene TRBV12-3 or TRBV12-4; 8 bases map to TRBD1. This CDR3 has 14 residues. V shed 11 bases and J 2 bases; nucleotides not matched to a gene: 8. In nucleotides, the CDR3 is TGTGCCGCCGCGGACAGGGTCGGCAATCAGCCCCAGCATTTT. It specifies CAAADRVGNQPQHF.

There are many counts of this clonotype. The V gene is TRBV27, the J gene TRBJ2-7; D call uncertain. Germline values: CDR1 MNHEY, CDR2 SMNVEV (reference sequence). Trimming removed 6 bases from V and 1 base from J, with 4 bases in between. The CDR3 has 11 residues. In DNA, the CDR3 is TGTGCCAGCAGGATTTCCTACGAGCAGTACTTC. Its protein is CASRISYEQYF.

At least ten counts were recorded for this clonotype. The gene calls are TRBV28 and TRBJ2-5; D may be TRBD1 (6 bases). Trimming took 2 bases from V and 2 from J, leaving 9 bases between them. The CDR3 length is 14 residues. Germline loops: CDR1 MDHEN, CDR2 SYDVKM. CDR3 protein: CASSLAGTQETQYF. Here the CDR3 DNA reads TGTGCCAGCAGTTTAGCAGGGACACAAGAGACCCAGTACTTC.

In its sample, this clonotype was seen many times. This chain connects TRBV27 to TRBJ2-2, with D possibly being TRBD1 (5 bases). The CDR3 has 12 amino acids. Germline values: CDR1 MNHEY, CDR2 SMNVEV (reference sequence). V was trimmed by 5 bases and J by 7 bases, leaving 8 bases between them. The CDR3 protein is CASSEGVGELFF. The CDR3 coding sequence is TGTGCCAGCAGTGAAGGGGTCGGGGAGCTGTTTTTT.

CDR3 DNA sequence: TGTGCCAGCAGTTTAGGGCAGGGCGAGGCCGCCCAGTTCTTC. Translation: CASSLGQGEAAQFF. V gene TRBV12-3 or TRBV12-4 combines with J gene TRBJ2-1, with D possibly being TRBD1 (5 bases). CDR3 length: 14 residues. The ends were cut back, 1 base at V and 13 bases at J, with 17 bases in the middle.

In its sample, this clonotype was seen many times. The V call is TRBV7-3, the J call TRBJ2-5; TRBD1 is a possible D gene (5 bases). This CDR3 is 16 amino acids long. Germline CDR1 reads SGHTA; CDR2 reads FQGTGA. Trimming stripped 4 bases from V and 4 bases from J, with 19 bases between. CDR3 region: CASSSGSRVGVETQYF. The CDR3 DNA reads as TGTGCCAGCAGCTCAGGTAGCAGGGTCGGTGTAGAGACCCAGTACTTC.

In its sample, this clonotype was seen a few times. The chain recombines TRBV29-1 with TRBJ2-1; D is undetermined. This CDR3 comprises 14 residues. The V end lost 5 bases, the J end lost 4 bases, and 15 bases lay between the germline ends. In germline, CDR1 is SQVTM, CDR2 ANQGSEA. CDR3 residues: CSVLLDRIYNEQFF. DNA for the CDR3: TGCAGCGTTTTGTTGGATAGGATTTACAATGAGCAGTTCTTC.

This clonotype was counted ten times or more. Written as DNA, the CDR3 is TGTGCCAGCAGCGCCGGACAGGTAGACAATGAGCAGTTCTTC. It yields the protein CASSAGQVDNEQFF. The chain links TRBV9 to TRBJ2-1; 7 bases fit TRBD1. V was pared by 3 bases and J by 5 bases, with 5 bases of the junction left unmatched. The CDR3 runs 14 residues. Germline V gene sequence: CDR1 SGDLS, CDR2 YYNGEE.